The 5 T cell receptor beta chains in this list originate from one sample, sequenced in a study of blood T cell repertoires in COVID-19. Clones were sequenced by immunoSEQ multiplex PCR, and TCRdb holds only the in-frame ones, with some missing. The data hold 150,000 to 200,000 clones, with about four fifths observed a single time. The specimen sequenced was PBMCs or T cells enriched from blood (not recorded which). The source of these receptors is a man aged 45-65 years who had recovered from COVID-19.

The chain is built from TRBV5-1 and TRBJ2-1; D is ambiguous. The CDR3 covers 16 residues. V lost 0 bases and J lost 0, with 10 bases in between. CDR1 SGHRS and CDR2 YFSETQ come from the germline V gene. CDR3 in DNA: TGCGCCAGCAGCTTGGGGCTAGGAAACTCCTACAATGAGCAGTTCTTC. Translated, it gives CASSLGLGNSYNEQFF.

The rearrangement links TRBV4-2 to TRBJ2-5; TRBD2 matches 7 bases. The germline gives CDR1 LGHNA, CDR2 YNFKEQ. This CDR3 spans 15 amino acids. J gave up 3 bases and V 2 bases, and 6 bases lay outside the gene matches. The CDR3 DNA reads TGTGCCAGCAGCCAAAGGGCCCTAGCGGAAGAGACCCAGTACTTC. Its translation is CASSQRALAEETQYF.

This sequence joins TRBV18 and TRBJ2-7, with TRBD1 as a possible D gene (6 bases). Germline V gene lookup returns CDR1 KGHSH and CDR2 LQKENI. The V gene lost 1 base and the J gene lost 5 bases, with 9 bases spanning the gap. The CDR3 spans 13 residues. The CDR3 here is CASSPRRGHEQYF. As DNA, the CDR3 is TGTGCCAGCTCACCACGCAGGGGCCACGAGCAGTACTTC.

The V call is TRBV19, the J call TRBJ2-1, with TRBD2 identical over 9 bases. Germline CDR1 is LNHDA and CDR2 is SQIVND (reference sequence). The CDR3 covers 16 residues. V shed 3 bases, J shed 7 bases, and the junction held 10 bases outside the gene matches. This CDR3 is CASSIGLAGWNNEQFF. CDR3 coding DNA: TGTGCCAGTAGTATCGGCCTAGCGGGATGGAATAATGAGCAGTTCTTC.

On this clone: The CDR3 ends on some other residue instead of the conserved phenylalanine or tryptophan, so this is likely a read error. The DNA is left out, because the CDR3 cannot be placed on it with certainty; the CDR3 is given as TCRdb lists it. This sequence joins TRBV28 and TRBJ2-3; the table's D call of TRBD1 was not tested on the DNA. The CDR3 is 13 amino acids in total, end residues counted. Germline V gene lookup returns CDR1 MDHEN and CDR2 SYDVKM. CDR3 region: CASSQPRQAQILL.